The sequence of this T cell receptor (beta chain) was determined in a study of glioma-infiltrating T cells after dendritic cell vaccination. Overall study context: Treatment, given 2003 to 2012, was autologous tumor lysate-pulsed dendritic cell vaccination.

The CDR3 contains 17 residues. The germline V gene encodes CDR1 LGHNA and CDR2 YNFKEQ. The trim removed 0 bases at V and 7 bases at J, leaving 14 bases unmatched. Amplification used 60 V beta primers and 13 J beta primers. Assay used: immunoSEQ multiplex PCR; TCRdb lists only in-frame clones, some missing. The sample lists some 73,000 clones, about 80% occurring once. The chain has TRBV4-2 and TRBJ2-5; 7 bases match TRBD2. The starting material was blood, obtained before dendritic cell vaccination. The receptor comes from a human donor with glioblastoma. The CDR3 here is CASSQDGAGELRGTQYF. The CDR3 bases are TGTGCCAGCAGCCAAGATGGGGCGGGGGAGCTAAGAGGGACCCAGTACTTC.